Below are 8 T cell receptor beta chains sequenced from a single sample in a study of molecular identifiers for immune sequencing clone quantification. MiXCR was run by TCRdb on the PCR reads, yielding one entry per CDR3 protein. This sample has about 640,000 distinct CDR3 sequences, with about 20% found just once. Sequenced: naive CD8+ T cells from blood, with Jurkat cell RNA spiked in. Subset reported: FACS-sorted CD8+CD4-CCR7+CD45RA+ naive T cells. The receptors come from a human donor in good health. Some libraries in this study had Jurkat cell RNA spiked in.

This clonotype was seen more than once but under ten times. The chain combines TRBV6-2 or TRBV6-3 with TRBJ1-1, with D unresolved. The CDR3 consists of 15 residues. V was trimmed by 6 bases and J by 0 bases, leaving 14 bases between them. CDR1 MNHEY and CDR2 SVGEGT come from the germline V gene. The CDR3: CASSLFGELNTEAFF. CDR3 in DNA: TGTGCCAGCAGCCTGTTTGGGGAATTGAACACTGAAGCTTTCTTT.

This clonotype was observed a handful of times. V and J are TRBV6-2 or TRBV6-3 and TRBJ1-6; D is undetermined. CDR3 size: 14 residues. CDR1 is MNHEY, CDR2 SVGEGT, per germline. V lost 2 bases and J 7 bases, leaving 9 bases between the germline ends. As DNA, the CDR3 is TGTGCCAGCAGTTACCTGGGATTGAATTCACCCCTCCACTTT. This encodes CASSYLGLNSPLHF.

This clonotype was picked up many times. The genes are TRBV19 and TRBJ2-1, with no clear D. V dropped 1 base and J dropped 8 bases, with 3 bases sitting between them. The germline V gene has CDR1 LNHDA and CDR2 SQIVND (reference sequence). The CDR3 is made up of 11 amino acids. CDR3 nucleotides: TGTGCCAGTAGTATAGGTCATGAGCAGTTCTTC. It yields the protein CASSIGHEQFF.

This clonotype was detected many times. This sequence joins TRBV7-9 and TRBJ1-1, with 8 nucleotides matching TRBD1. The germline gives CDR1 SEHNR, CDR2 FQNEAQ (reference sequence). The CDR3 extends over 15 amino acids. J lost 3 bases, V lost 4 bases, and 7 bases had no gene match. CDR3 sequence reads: CASSYTGQEDTEAFF. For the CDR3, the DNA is TGTGCCAGCAGCTATACGGGACAGGAGGACACTGAAGCTTTCTTT.

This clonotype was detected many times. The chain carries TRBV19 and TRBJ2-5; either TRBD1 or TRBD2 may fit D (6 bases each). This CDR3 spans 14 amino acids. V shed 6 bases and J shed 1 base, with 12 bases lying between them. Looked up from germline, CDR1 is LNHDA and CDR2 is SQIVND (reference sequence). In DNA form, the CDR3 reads TGTGCCAGTAGGTCGGGGGCATCCCAAGAGACCCAGTACTTC. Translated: CASRSGASQETQYF.

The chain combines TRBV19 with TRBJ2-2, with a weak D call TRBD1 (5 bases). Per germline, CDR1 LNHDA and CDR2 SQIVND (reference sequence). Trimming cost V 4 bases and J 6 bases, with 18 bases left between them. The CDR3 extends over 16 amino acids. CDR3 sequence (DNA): TGTGCCAGTAGTACAGGGCCGGGTTTTGAATCCGGGGAGCTGTTTTTT. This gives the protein CASSTGPGFESGELFF. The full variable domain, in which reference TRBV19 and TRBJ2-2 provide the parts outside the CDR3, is DGGITQSPKYLFRKEGQNVTLSCEQNLNHDAMYWYRQDPGQGLRLIYYSQIVNDFQKGDIAEGYSVSREKKESFPLTVTSAQKNPTAFYLCASSTGPGFESGELFFGEGSRLTVL.

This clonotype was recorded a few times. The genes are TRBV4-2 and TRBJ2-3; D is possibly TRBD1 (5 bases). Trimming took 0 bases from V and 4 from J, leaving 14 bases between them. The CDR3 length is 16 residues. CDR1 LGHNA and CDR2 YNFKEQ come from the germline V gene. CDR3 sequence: CASSQDGASRSDTQYF. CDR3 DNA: TGTGCCAGCAGCCAAGATGGGGCGAGTCGGTCAGATACGCAGTATTTT.

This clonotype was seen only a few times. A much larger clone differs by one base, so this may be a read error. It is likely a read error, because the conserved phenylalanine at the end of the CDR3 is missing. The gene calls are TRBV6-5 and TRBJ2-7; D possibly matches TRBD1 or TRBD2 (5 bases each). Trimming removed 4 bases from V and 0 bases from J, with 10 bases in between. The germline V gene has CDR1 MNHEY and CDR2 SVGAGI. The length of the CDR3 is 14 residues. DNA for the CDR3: TGTGCCAGCAGTTGGGGTGGGGGCTCCTACGAGCAGTACTTA. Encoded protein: CASSWGGGSYEQYL.